The 19 T cell receptor beta chains below were found in one sample sequenced in a study of breast tumors, draining lymph nodes, adjacent tissues. TCRdb ran MiXCR on the multiplex PCR reads and lists one entry per CDR3 protein. Among about 20,000 distinct CDR3 sequences, approximately 53% were seen once, and the ten largest hold under 8.5%. The sequenced material came from breast tumor tissue. Receptors originate from a female donor with breast cancer. Some clones in this sample may be carry-over from other donors' samples.

This clonotype was counted only a few times. The CDR3 does not close with the conserved phenylalanine or tryptophan, likely indicating a read error. The limits of the CDR3 on the DNA are not certain, so only TCRdb's listed CDR3 is given. The V call is TRBV12-3 or TRBV12-4, the J call TRBJ2-1; the D call in the table, TRBD1, was not verified against the DNA. From its first to its last residue, the CDR3 has 18 amino acids. The CDR3 spells CASSLGRGAHSKRNEQSL.

This clonotype was observed many times. Compared with germline, one end of the junction differs, possibly owing to a read error. This chain uses TRBV6-5 with TRBJ2-7; the D is unclear. The CDR3 is 14 amino acids. From germline, CDR1 is MNHEY and CDR2 SVGAGI. The CDR3 reads CASSHSTFGREQYF. The DNA for the CDR3 is TGTGCCAGCAGTCACTCGACATTCGGGCGCGAGCAGTACTTC.

In regard to this clonotype: The junction does not match germline at one end; this may be a read error. The chain couples TRBV6-4 to TRBJ2-3; D possibly uses TRBD1 or TRBD2 (5 bases each). Per germline, CDR1 MRHNA and CDR2 SNTAGT. This CDR3 comprises 13 residues. The CDR3 here is CASSEGDPDTQYF. CDR3 coding DNA: TGTGCCAGCAGTGAGGGGGACCCAGATACGCAGTACTTT.

The chain joins TRBV29-1 to TRBJ1-5; D gene unclear. Germline loops: CDR1 SQVTM, CDR2 ANQGSEA. V lost 5 bases to trimming and J lost 4 bases, with 12 bases between them. The CDR3 is made up of 13 amino acids. As DNA, the CDR3 is TGCAGCGTTCAGGCACAGCCAAATCAGCCCCAGCATTTT. Translated, it gives CSVQAQPNQPQHF.

This clonotype was observed many times. The rearrangement joins TRBV11-3 to TRBJ2-2; 12 bases line up with TRBD1. The CDR3 extends over 16 amino acids. Germline trimming cut 2 bases from V and 7 bases from J; bases unmatched to any gene: 5. Germline CDR1 and CDR2: SGHNT and YENEEA. DNA for the CDR3: TGTGCCAGCAGCTTATGGGACAGGGGGCAAATCGGGGAGCTGTTTTTT. The encoded protein is CASSLWDRGQIGELFF.

This clonotype has only one observation. The genes are TRBV10-3 and TRBJ2-1, with 13 bases lining up with TRBD2. The CDR3 has 17 amino acids. V dropped 1 base and J dropped 12; count of bases not matched to a gene: 12. CDR1 ENHRY and CDR2 SYGVKD come from the germline V gene. The CDR3 DNA reads TGTGCCATCAGTGAGTTTTCTCGGACTAGCGGGAGAACGGGGCAGTTCTTC. Protein sequence: CAISEFSRTSGRTGQFF.

This clonotype was detected many times. The chain uses TRBV5-6 and TRBJ1-3, with unresolved D. This CDR3 contains 13 residues. CDR1 and CDR2 (germline): SGHDT, YYEEEE. Deletions cut 4 bases from V and 6 bases from J, with 11 bases between. The CDR3 nucleotides read TGTGCCAGCAGCCAGAATTTGGAAAACACCATATATTTT. Its protein is CASSQNLENTIYF.

The V call is TRBV30, the J call TRBJ2-5; 7 bases agree with TRBD2. The CDR3 runs 14 residues. The V gene's germline CDR1 is GTSNPN and CDR2 SVGIG (reference sequence). J lost 2 bases, V lost 0 bases, and 3 bases had no gene match. CDR3 protein: CAWSVLGGQETQYF. The CDR3 nucleotides are TGTGCCTGGAGTGTACTGGGGGGGCAAGAGACCCAGTACTTC. Full variable domain (remainder filled in from reference TRBV30 and TRBJ2-5): SQTIHQWPATLVQPVGSPLSLECTVEGTSNPNLYWYRQAAGRGLQLLFYSVGIGQISSEVPQNLSASRPQDRQFILSSKKLLLSDSGFYLCAWSVLGGQETQYFGPGTRLLVL.

This clonotype showed up many times. V and J are TRBV19 and TRBJ1-5; D not resolved. CDR3 length equals 14 residues. Germline CDR1 and CDR2: LNHDA and SQIVND (reference sequence). V lost 1 base, J lost 0 bases, and 4 bases lay in between. The CDR3 sequence: CASSIGGSNQPQHF. The CDR3 DNA sequence: TGTGCCAGTAGTATAGGGGGTAGCAATCAGCCCCAGCATTTT.

This clonotype was detected many times. One end of the junction does not line up with germline, which may come from a read error. The rearrangement uses TRBV5-4 and TRBJ2-3; D may be TRBD2 (6 bases). The V gene's germline CDR1 is SGHNT and CDR2 YYREEE (reference sequence). This CDR3 has 14 residues. This CDR3 reads CASSSGLYTDAQYF. The CDR3 nucleotides read TGTGCCAGCAGCTCTGGACTATACACAGATGCGCAGTATTTT.

This clonotype was picked up many times. The chain employs TRBV6-1 and TRBJ1-5, with D tentatively TRBD1 (6 bases). CDR3 length: 15 amino acids. V was cut by 8 bases and J by 5 bases, with 19 bases left in between. Germline V lookup: CDR1 MNHNS, CDR2 SASEGT. The CDR3 DNA sequence: TGTGCCAGCCAGAGCGGCGCGGCAGGGGATCAGCCCCAGCATTTT. This sequence encodes CASQSGAAGDQPQHF.

The rearrangement links TRBV20-1 to TRBJ1-2; D unclear. Between the trimmed V and J ends, which lost 5 bases and 4 bases, there was a span of 17 bases. CDR1 and CDR2 (germline): DFQATT, SNEGSKA (reference sequence). The CDR3 covers 14 residues. Here the CDR3 reads CSAQDQETIYGYTF. The CDR3 DNA reads TGCAGTGCTCAGGACCAAGAGACTATCTATGGCTACACCTTC.

This clonotype was observed at least ten times. One end of the junction does not line up with germline, which may come from a read error. This chain links TRBV5-8 with TRBJ2-7; a possible D gene is TRBD2 (7 bases). The CDR3 is 11 residues long. Germline V gene sequence: CDR1 SGHTS, CDR2 YDEGEE. CDR3 DNA sequence: TGTGCCAGCAGCTTTGGGGGGGGCCTAAGCTTC. Its protein is CASSFGGGLSF.

This clonotype has ten or more counts. The CDR3 sequence is CASSLESDTQYF. CDR3 sequence (DNA): TGTGCCAGCAGCTTGGAGTCGGATACGCAGTATTTT. This rearrangement joins TRBV7-9 to TRBJ2-3; no clear D. Germline-derived CDR1 and CDR2 are SEHNR and FQNEAQ (reference sequence). V was clipped by 3 bases and J by 6 bases, with 7 bases between them. The CDR3 sequence is 12 residues long.

This chain uses TRBV12-3 or TRBV12-4 with TRBJ2-7; TRBD2 might be the D (7 bases). This CDR3 has 16 amino acids. V was clipped by 3 bases and J by 5 bases, with 20 bases between them. This chain's CDR3 is CASSFRGAGGMDEQYF. CDR3 nucleotide sequence: TGTGCCAGCAGTTTTCGGGGGGCAGGAGGTATGGACGAGCAGTACTTC.

The rearrangement links TRBV18 to TRBJ1-5; 7 bases match TRBD1. Looked up from germline, CDR1 is KGHSH and CDR2 is LQKENI. The V gene end was trimmed by 5 bases and the J gene end by 4 bases; junction bases not matched to a gene: 8. CDR3 length: 15 amino acids. In nucleotides, the CDR3 is TGTGCCAGCTCAATAAGCGGACAGGAGAATCAGCCCCAGCATTTT. As protein: CASSISGQENQPQHF. The full variable domain, completed using reference TRBV18 and TRBJ1-5, is NAGVMQNPRHLVRRRGQEARLRCSPMKGHSHVYWYRQLPEEGLKFMVYLQKENIIDESGMPKERFSAEFPKEGPSILRIQQVVRGDSAAYFCASSISGQENQPQHFGDGTRLSIL.

This clonotype is medium-sized (0.01 to 0.1%) in the sample. The rearrangement joins TRBV20-1 to TRBJ2-7; no reliable D call. CDR1 and CDR2 (germline): DFQATT, SNEGSKA (reference sequence). Trimming stripped 3 bases from V and 3 bases from J, with 3 bases between. This CDR3 comprises 10 residues. CDR3 protein: CSASIYEQYF. CDR3 bases: TGCAGTGCTAGTATCTACGAGCAGTACTTC.

The rearrangement joins TRBV20-1 to TRBJ1-3; 7 bases match TRBD1. CDR1 is DFQATT and CDR2 is SNEGSKA in the germline V gene (reference sequence). J gave up 3 bases and V 4 bases, and 3 bases lay outside the gene matches. The CDR3 is 13 residues long. The CDR3 DNA sequence: TGCAGTGCTATCCGGGACAGTGGAAACACCATATATTTT. This translates into CSAIRDSGNTIYF.

This clonotype occurred once. At one of its ends the junction is not consistent with the germline gene, which may arise from a read error. This rearrangement joins TRBV24-1 to TRBJ2-7; D unresolved. This CDR3 spans 13 amino acids. In germline, CDR1 is KGHDR, CDR2 SFDVKD. In DNA, the CDR3 is TGTGCCAGCAGTTTCCGCGGATCCTACGAGCAGTACTTC. This codes for CASSFRGSYEQYF.